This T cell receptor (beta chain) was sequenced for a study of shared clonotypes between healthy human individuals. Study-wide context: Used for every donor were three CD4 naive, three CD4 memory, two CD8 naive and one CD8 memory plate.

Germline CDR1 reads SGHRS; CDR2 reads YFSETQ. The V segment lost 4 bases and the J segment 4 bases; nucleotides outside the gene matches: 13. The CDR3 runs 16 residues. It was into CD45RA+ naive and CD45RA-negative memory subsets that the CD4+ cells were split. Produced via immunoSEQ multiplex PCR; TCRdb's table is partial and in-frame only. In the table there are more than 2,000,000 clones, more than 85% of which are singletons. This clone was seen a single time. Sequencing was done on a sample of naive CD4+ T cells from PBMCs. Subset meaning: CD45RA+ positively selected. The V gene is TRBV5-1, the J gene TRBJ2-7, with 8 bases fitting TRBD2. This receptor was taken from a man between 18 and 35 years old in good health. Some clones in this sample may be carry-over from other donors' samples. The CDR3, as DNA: TGCGCCAGCAGCGTGGGGAGTTCCGGGAGGGGTTACGAGCAGTACTTC. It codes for CASSVGSSGRGYEQYF.